This TCR beta chain was sequenced during a study of post-analysis software for immune sequencing data. Notes on this clonotype: The antigen remains undetermined.

CDR1 is DFQATT, CDR2 SNEGSKA, per germline (reference sequence). V was cut by 2 bases and J by 6 bases, with 22 bases left in between. The CDR3 sequence is 16 residues long. Study outcomes and limitations: Controls had lower frequencies than patients of 4 or 5 TRBV segments, which included TRBV5-6, TRBV5-1 and TRBV20-1. The normalized Chao1 diversity of multiple sclerosis patients was significantly lower than that of controls.

Unique molecular identifiers tagged the TCR beta cDNA libraries. Around 500,000 cDNA molecules came from around 0.96 to 9.9 million T cells. TCRdb reprocessed the PCR reads with MiXCR, giving one entry per CDR3 protein. The sample has hundreds of thousands of distinct CDR3 sequences, roughly 29% seen once; the top ten hold around 0.56%. Sequenced material: blood. The sequence came from a girl aged 5-17 years with multiple sclerosis. This chain connects TRBV20-1 to TRBJ2-5; D is unresolved. As DNA, the CDR3 is TGCAGTGCTAGAAGCACCGGATCCTTTGTCGGCAAGACCCAGTACTTC. Protein: CSARSTGSFVGKTQYF.